The 20 T cell receptor beta chains below come from one sample, sequenced in a study of cytomegalovirus exposure and HLA in healthy donors. PCR involved 60 Vbeta and 13 Jbeta primers. TCRdb's table, derived via immunoSEQ multiplex PCR, lists solely in-frame clones and lacks some. The table records fewer than 75,000 clones, around 80% of them present only once. The specimen sequenced was PBMCs. The receptor source for this set is a woman younger than 45 in good health and CMV-seronegative.

This clone is a singleton in its sample. This chain connects TRBV27 to TRBJ2-1; D is possibly TRBD2 (5 bases). Between the trimmed V and J ends, which lost 2 bases and 0 bases, there was a span of 8 bases. CDR3 length: 15 residues. Germline V lookup: CDR1 MNHEY, CDR2 SMNVEV (reference sequence). The CDR3 DNA is TGTGCCAGCAGTTTACTAGCCCTCTCCTACAATGAGCAGTTCTTC. Amino acid sequence: CASSLLALSYNEQFF.

This clone has a single count. This sequence joins TRBV5-6 and TRBJ2-7; weak D call: TRBD1 (6 bases). The CDR3 extends over 14 amino acids. CDR1 is SGHDT, CDR2 YYEEEE, per germline. Trimming took off 1 base at V and 4 bases at J, with 12 bases between the two ends. The CDR3 coding sequence is TGTGCCAGCAGCTTGTCAGGGGCAGGGTACGAGCAGTACTTC. It translates to CASSLSGAGYEQYF. The whole variable domain, remainder taken from reference TRBV5-6 and TRBJ2-7, is DAGVTQSPTHLIKTRGQQVTLRCSPKSGHDTVSWYQQALGQGPQFIFQYYEEEERQRGNFPDRFSGHQFPNYSSELNVNALLLGDSALYLCASSLSGAGYEQYFGPGTRLTVT.

The V call is TRBV6-1, the J call TRBJ1-2; 11 nucleotides line up with TRBD1. With V trimmed by 0 bases and J by 7 bases, 4 bases remained unmatched. Germline V lookup: CDR1 MNHNS, CDR2 SASEGT. The CDR3 is 15 residues long. This chain's CDR3 is CASSEARTGGLGYTF. In DNA, the CDR3 is TGTGCCAGCAGTGAAGCCCGGACAGGGGGCCTTGGCTACACCTTC.

V gene TRBV2 combines with J gene TRBJ1-4; D might be TRBD1 (5 bases). Per the germline V gene, CDR1 is SNHLY and CDR2 is FYNNEI. V was clipped by 5 bases and J by 16 bases, with 14 bases between them. This CDR3 spans 11 amino acids. The CDR3 spells CASSPGKLSFF. The CDR3 bases are TGTGCCAGCAGTCCAGGGAAGCTTTCGTTTTTT.

This sequence joins TRBV27 and TRBJ2-3; possibly TRBD2 for D (7 bases). The CDR3 sequence is 15 residues long. Germline lookup yields CDR1 MNHEY and CDR2 SMNVEV (reference sequence). V was trimmed by 0 bases and J by 4 bases, leaving 11 bases between them. The CDR3 sequence: CASSLSGGAADTQYF. The CDR3 DNA is TGTGCCAGCAGTTTATCGGGGGGGGCGGCAGATACGCAGTATTTT.

The chain combines TRBV7-2 with TRBJ1-2, with D tentatively TRBD1 (5 bases). Trimming shortened V by 1 base and J by 6 bases, and 18 bases separated the two germline ends. Germline-derived CDR1 and CDR2 are SGHTA and FQGNSA. The CDR3 runs to 16 residues. This chain's CDR3 is CASSLERQPSGHGYTF. CDR3 nucleotide sequence: TGTGCCAGCAGCTTAGAAAGACAGCCCTCGGGCCATGGCTACACCTTC.

This chain connects TRBV9 to TRBJ1-3; D not certain. V lost 0 bases and J 5 bases, leaving 12 bases between the germline ends. Per the germline V gene, CDR1 is SGDLS and CDR2 is YYNGEE. This CDR3 has 15 amino acids. The CDR3 nucleotides are TGTGCCAGCAGCGTAGATGATAGTTTCCGAAACACCATATATTTT. It codes for CASSVDDSFRNTIYF.

The chain is built from TRBV28 and TRBJ1-1, with D tentatively TRBD1 (5 bases). The CDR3 spans 14 residues. V was clipped by 2 bases and J by 5 bases, with 12 bases between them. Germline V gene data show CDR1 as MDHEN and CDR2 as SYDVKM. The CDR3 DNA reads as TGTGCCAGCAGTTTAAGGGCAGGGAGGACTGAAGCTTTCTTT. It yields the protein CASSLRAGRTEAFF.

The J gene is TRBJ1-6, the V gene TRBV19; TRBD1 matches 8 bases. The germline V gene has CDR1 LNHDA and CDR2 SQIVND (reference sequence). J gave up 2 bases and V 7 bases, and 4 bases lay outside the gene matches. This CDR3 has 15 residues. CDR3 bases: TGTGCCAGTAATCAGGGGGCTACCTATAATTCACCCCTCCACTTT. Translating it yields CASNQGATYNSPLHF.

The V and J genes are TRBV6-1 and TRBJ1-2, with D possibly matching TRBD1 (6 bases). CDR1 and CDR2 (germline): MNHNS, SASEGT. Trimming took 1 base from V and 5 from J, leaving 14 bases between them. The CDR3 totals 15 residues. The CDR3 nucleotides are TGTGCCAGCAGTGAAGAAACAGGGACCGGTTATGGCTACACCTTC. This translates into CASSEETGTGYGYTF.

Of note for this clone: Other DNA sequences in this specimen translate into the identical CDR3. The chain recombines TRBV7-2 with TRBJ2-3; D is uncertain. V was clipped by 4 bases and J by 2 bases, with 7 bases between them. The germline V gene encodes CDR1 SGHTA and CDR2 FQGNSA. This CDR3 has 13 amino acids. CDR3 sequence reads: CASSSSYTDTQYF. The CDR3 bases are TGTGCCAGCAGCTCATCCTACACAGATACGCAGTATTTT.

The CDR3 protein is CASRGTSGGVGTQYF. The CDR3 DNA reads TGTGCCAGCAGGGGGACTAGCGGGGGGGTGGGTACGCAGTATTTT. The chain recombines TRBV2 with TRBJ2-3; 16 bases line up with TRBD2. The CDR3 length is 15 residues. V lost 6 bases, J lost 8 bases, and 5 bases stayed unmatched. Germline CDR1 is SNHLY and CDR2 is FYNNEI.

The V and J genes are TRBV19 and TRBJ2-7, with a possible D match to TRBD1 (6 bases). From germline, CDR1 is LNHDA and CDR2 SQIVND (reference sequence). Trimming took 3 bases from V and 1 from J, leaving 13 bases between them. The CDR3 is 15 residues long. CDR3 region: CASSMTGAISYEQYF. CDR3 bases: TGTGCCAGTAGTATGACAGGTGCCATTTCCTACGAGCAGTACTTC.

The gene calls are TRBV6-5 and TRBJ2-3, with TRBD2 matching over 8 bases. CDR3 length: 15 residues. Germline CDR1 is MNHEY and CDR2 is SVGAGI. V lost 6 bases, J lost 6 bases, and 11 bases stayed unmatched. The CDR3 DNA follows: TGTGCCAGCAGCGGACTAGCCTTCCCCCTGGATACGCAGTATTTT. Its protein product is CASSGLAFPLDTQYF.

This clone was seen only once. The chain recombines TRBV11-3 with TRBJ2-3; 8 nucleotides line up with TRBD2. Germline CDR1 and CDR2: SGHNT and YENEEA. V lost 7 bases to trimming and J lost 1 base; unmatched junction nucleotides: 10. This CDR3 is built from 16 residues. The CDR3, as DNA: TGTGCCAGCACCATAGGAGGGACTAGGGGCACAGATACGCAGTATTTT. Protein product: CASTIGGTRGTDTQYF.

CDR3 region: CASSRGLTDTEAFF. CDR3 in DNA: TGTGCCAGCAGCCGAGGGCTGACGGACACTGAAGCTTTCTTT. The chain is built from TRBV7-2 and TRBJ1-1; D is uncertain. CDR3 length equals 14 residues. V was shortened by 5 bases and J by 3 bases, with 13 bases between the two germline ends. The V gene's germline CDR1 is SGHTA and CDR2 FQGNSA.

The genes are TRBV19 and TRBJ2-5, with D possibly matching TRBD1 (6 bases). V was shortened by 6 bases and J by 6 bases, with 17 bases between the two germline ends. This CDR3 has 14 amino acids. Germline assignment: CDR1 LNHDA and CDR2 SQIVND (reference sequence). This CDR3 reads CASRDRRRQQTQYF. The CDR3 DNA is TGTGCCAGTAGGGACAGACGGAGGCAACAGACCCAGTACTTC.

The chain uses TRBV7-2 and TRBJ2-1, with D uncertain. The CDR3 contains 15 residues. The germline CDR1 and CDR2 sequences are SGHTA and FQGNSA. The ends were cut back, 5 bases at V and 3 bases at J, with 14 bases in the middle. The CDR3 loop is CASSPTHSFYNEQFF. In DNA, the CDR3 is TGTGCCAGCAGCCCAACACATAGCTTCTACAATGAGCAGTTCTTC.

The chain joins TRBV13 to TRBJ1-1; 10 bases line up with TRBD1. After removal of 7 bases from V and 0 bases from J, the junction contained 8 bases not matched to a gene. The CDR3 is 16 residues long. The V gene's germline CDR1 is PRHDT and CDR2 FYEKMQ (reference sequence). The CDR3: CASTRTGGLLNTEAFF. CDR3 bases: TGTGCCAGCACCAGGACAGGGGGACTCCTGAACACTGAAGCTTTCTTT.

The chain uses TRBV5-1 and TRBJ2-7; D is ambiguous. V was shortened by 0 bases and J by 1 base, with 11 bases between the two germline ends. Germline lookup yields CDR1 SGHRS and CDR2 YFSETQ. The CDR3 covers 15 residues. CDR3: CASSLEPIQSYEQYF. For the CDR3, the DNA is TGCGCCAGCAGCTTGGAGCCAATTCAATCCTACGAGCAGTACTTC.